Below are 28 T cell receptor beta chains sequenced from a single sample in a study of T cells in Graves' hyperthyroidism and ophthalmopathy. RNA transcripts gave rise to amplified TCR beta CDR3 regions. The HTBI primer set drove a first-round RT-PCR of the TCR CDR3. TCRdb called the multiplex PCR reads again in MiXCR, with one record for every CDR3 protein. This table holds approximately 520,000 distinct CDR3 sequences, less than 25% found once. Sequenced material: blood. All receptors come from a man between 18 and 29 years old with Graves' hyperthyroidism.

This clonotype was picked up many times. V gene TRBV12-3 or TRBV12-4 combines with J gene TRBJ2-7, with a possible D match to TRBD1 (5 bases). Trimming removed 5 bases from V and 0 bases from J, with 14 bases in between. CDR3 size: 15 residues. CDR3 bases: TGTGCCAGCAGTCTCGAGACAGCTAGCTCCTACGAGCAGTACTTC. Its protein is CASSLETASSYEQYF.

This clonotype was seen ten or more times. V and J are TRBV29-1 and TRBJ1-2; possibly TRBD1 for D (5 bases). The V end lost 5 bases, the J end lost 2 bases, and 12 bases lay between the germline ends. Germline V gene sequence: CDR1 SQVTM, CDR2 ANQGSEA. The CDR3 covers 13 residues. This CDR3 reads CSVQDMANYGYTF. CDR3 in DNA: TGCAGCGTTCAGGACATGGCCAACTATGGCTACACCTTC.

V gene TRBV28 combines with J gene TRBJ1-5; D is uncertain. Germline loops: CDR1 MDHEN, CDR2 SYDVKM. The length of the CDR3 is 13 residues. The V end lost 10 bases, the J end lost 10 bases, and 20 bases lay between the germline ends. CDR3 bases: TGTGCCATCGAGAGAACCGAAACTGGACCCCAGCATTTT. Translated: CAIERTETGPQHF.

The chain employs TRBV28 and TRBJ1-5; D is perhaps TRBD1 (5 bases). The CDR3 length is 13 residues. CDR1 and CDR2 from the germline V gene are MDHEN and SYDVKM. V was trimmed by 5 bases and J by 8 bases, leaving 13 bases between them. For the CDR3, the DNA is TGTGCCAGCAGTCGACAGCTGCGAGAGCCCCAGCATTTT. Translating gives CASSRQLREPQHF.

The chain joins TRBV9 to TRBJ1-2; tentatively, D is TRBD1 (5 bases). Per the germline V gene, CDR1 is SGDLS and CDR2 is YYNGEE. The CDR3 has 15 residues. Trimming shortened V by 5 bases and J by 2 bases, and 16 bases separated the two germline ends. The DNA of the CDR3 is TGTGCCAGCAGAGAGGGGTTGGATAGGAACTATGGCTACACCTTC. It specifies CASREGLDRNYGYTF.

This clonotype was observed many times. This chain joins TRBV6-1 and TRBJ2-5, with D hard to call. Germline V gene data show CDR1 as MNHNS and CDR2 as SASEGT. The CDR3 length is 14 residues. Between the trimmed V and J ends, which lost 2 bases and 4 bases, there was a span of 11 bases. The CDR3 DNA reads as TGTGCCAGCAGTGAACAAAGTTTCAGAGAGACCCAGTACTTC. Its translation: CASSEQSFRETQYF.

This chain uses TRBV6-1 with TRBJ1-5, with D possibly being TRBD1 (6 bases). CDR1 MNHNS and CDR2 SASEGT come from the germline V gene. The CDR3 runs to 14 residues. With 6 bases removed from V and 4 bases from J, the gap between germline ends came to 13 bases. As DNA, the CDR3 is TGTGCCAGCAGCTGGACAGAGAGAAATCAGCCCCAGCATTTT. This gives the protein CASSWTERNQPQHF.

V gene TRBV6-5 combines with J gene TRBJ2-7; D possibly matches TRBD1 or TRBD2 (5 bases each). Germline-derived CDR1 and CDR2 are MNHEY and SVGAGI. The CDR3 is 14 amino acids. Between the trimmed V and J ends, which lost 4 bases and 6 bases, there was a span of 16 bases. The DNA for the CDR3 is TGTGCCAGCAGTTCCCCGGCAGGGAGCGGCGAGCAGTACTTC. It specifies CASSSPAGSGEQYF.

V is TRBV6-2 or TRBV6-3 and J is TRBJ1-3; maybe TRBD1 (5 bases). The germline gives CDR1 MNHEY, CDR2 SVGEGT. V was shortened by 6 bases and J by 0 bases, with 21 bases between the two germline ends. This CDR3 region has 18 residues. Here the CDR3 reads CASRAFRDPRSSGNTIYF. CDR3 bases: TGTGCCAGCAGGGCGTTCCGGGACCCTCGTAGCTCTGGAAACACCATATATTTT.

This clonotype was detected ten times or more. The chain joins TRBV15 to TRBJ2-7; D is possibly TRBD1 (5 bases). V lost 0 bases, J lost 0 bases, and 9 bases lay in between. The CDR3 is made up of 15 amino acids. Germline V gene sequence: CDR1 LNHNV, CDR2 YYDKDF (reference sequence). CDR3 sequence: CATSRDLGLSYEQYF. The CDR3 bases are TGTGCCACCAGCAGAGATTTGGGGCTCTCCTACGAGCAGTACTTC.

The rearrangement uses TRBV6-1 and TRBJ1-1; 7 bases map to TRBD1. Germline V lookup: CDR1 MNHNS, CDR2 SASEGT. V lost 6 bases, J lost 3 bases, and 7 bases stayed unmatched. The length of the CDR3 is 14 residues. CDR3 sequence reads: CASRDRTGYTEAFF. The CDR3 nucleotides are TGTGCCAGCAGGGATCGGACAGGATACACTGAAGCTTTCTTT.

This clonotype has a count of ten or more. One base away lies a much larger clone, so this may be a sequencing read error. The rearrangement joins TRBV6-1 to TRBJ2-7; maybe TRBD1 (5 bases). The CDR3 spans 13 residues. Germline values: CDR1 MNHNS, CDR2 SASEGT. Trimming shortened V by 3 bases and J by 3 bases, and 9 bases separated the two germline ends. The CDR3 nucleotides are TGTGCCAGCAGTGAGGGCAGGGACTACGAGCAGTACTTC. Translating it yields CASSEGRDYEQYF.

There are many counts of this clonotype. The J gene is TRBJ2-2, the V gene TRBV2; D gene ambiguous. With 0 bases removed from V and 3 bases from J, the gap between germline ends came to 11 bases. The CDR3 has 16 residues. CDR1 and CDR2 from the germline V gene are SNHLY and FYNNEI. The chain's CDR3 is CASSEAPAIYTGELFF. DNA for the CDR3: TGTGCCAGCAGTGAAGCGCCGGCTATTTACACCGGGGAGCTGTTTTTT.

This clonotype was found many times. This chain connects TRBV12-3 or TRBV12-4 to TRBJ1-1; 9 bases agree with TRBD1. V was clipped by 11 bases and J by 4 bases; unmatched bases: 14. The CDR3 runs 15 residues. This CDR3 reads CAGQNRGRFGTEAFF. In DNA, the CDR3 is TGTGCCGGCCAGAACAGGGGGCGGTTTGGCACTGAAGCTTTCTTT.

This clonotype was detected ten times or more. J is TRBJ2-6 and V is TRBV12-3 or TRBV12-4; the D is unclear. The CDR3 loop spans 15 amino acids. Trimming stripped 4 bases from V and 1 base from J, with 8 bases between. The CDR3 loop reads CASSWEASGANVLTF. CDR3 DNA sequence: TGTGCCAGCAGTTGGGAAGCTTCTGGGGCCAACGTCCTGACTTTC.

This clonotype was counted between two and nine times. The V call is TRBV10-2, the J call TRBJ2-7, with 9 nucleotides matching TRBD1. V shed 6 bases and J 3 bases; nucleotides not matched to a gene: 12. The CDR3 consists of 16 residues. CDR1 is WSHSY and CDR2 is SAAADI in the germline V gene. The CDR3 nucleotides read TGCGCCAGCAGAGCATTACCGGGACAGGGAGGCTACGAGCAGTACTTC. Translating it yields CASRALPGQGGYEQYF.

This clonotype was seen ten or more times. V gene TRBV2 combines with J gene TRBJ2-7; tentatively, D is TRBD1 or TRBD2 (6 bases each). Trimming took off 2 bases at V and 0 bases at J, with 14 bases between the two ends. The CDR3 extends over 16 amino acids. Germline V gene data show CDR1 as SNHLY and CDR2 as FYNNEI. CDR3 sequence (DNA): TGTGCCAGCAGTGAAATGGGGGGCCGGAGCTCCTACGAGCAGTACTTC. This encodes CASSEMGGRSSYEQYF.

This clonotype was found many times. The chain employs TRBV6-1 and TRBJ2-7; tentative D call: TRBD2 (6 bases). Per germline, CDR1 MNHNS and CDR2 SASEGT. The CDR3 totals 15 residues. V lost 5 bases and J 0 bases, leaving 14 bases between the germline ends. The CDR3 sequence is CASSLRTEGSYEQYF. In DNA, the CDR3 is TGTGCCAGCAGTCTGAGGACGGAGGGCTCCTACGAGCAGTACTTC.

This clonotype came up many times. The chain carries TRBV4-1 and TRBJ1-3; no clear D. This CDR3 contains 18 residues. CDR1 and CDR2 (germline): MGHRA, YSYEKL. Trimming took 2 bases from V and 0 from J, leaving 17 bases between them. The CDR3 DNA reads as TGCGCCAGCAGCCAAAATCCAGGAAGTTTGGGCTCTGGAAACACCATATATTTT. Protein sequence: CASSQNPGSLGSGNTIYF.

Concerning this clonotype itself: A read error may explain this, as a much larger clone is one base away. The chain employs TRBV10-3 and TRBJ1-5; 8 bases are a match to TRBD1. Germline V CDR1 and CDR2: ENHRY, SYGVKD. The CDR3 totals 15 residues. CDR3 loop: CANSPGQGWSQPQHF. CDR3 DNA sequence: TGTGCCAACAGTCCAGGACAGGGTTGGAGTCAGCCCCAGCATTTT.

The genes are TRBV30 and TRBJ1-2; TRBD1 matches 7 bases. CDR3 length: 13 residues. Germline CDR1 GTSNPN, CDR2 SVGIG (reference sequence). V gave up 3 bases and J gave up 8 bases; unmatched junction bases: 9. CDR3 in amino acids: CAWSGNRGRGYTF. CDR3 nucleotide sequence: TGTGCCTGGAGCGGAAACAGGGGTAGAGGCTACACCTTC.

This clonotype was seen ten or more times. The rearrangement joins TRBV13 to TRBJ2-7, with 7 bases aligning to TRBD2. With V trimmed by 6 bases and J by 5 bases, 4 bases remained unmatched. The CDR3 covers 12 residues. Germline V gene data show CDR1 as PRHDT and CDR2 as FYEKMQ (reference sequence). For the CDR3, the DNA is TGTGCCAGCAGTTGGGGGGGACACGAGCAGTACTTC. Protein product: CASSWGGHEQYF.

The CDR3 loop is CSVVSRGGASYEQYF. DNA of the CDR3: TGCAGCGTTGTCTCTCGGGGAGGGGCCTCCTACGAGCAGTACTTC. This chain links TRBV29-1 with TRBJ2-7; 7 bases agree with TRBD2. V was pared by 4 bases and J by 0 bases, with 9 bases of the junction left unmatched. In germline, CDR1 is SQVTM, CDR2 ANQGSEA. CDR3 length: 15 amino acids.

This clonotype was counted ten times or more. The V gene is TRBV20-1, the J gene TRBJ2-7; D remains unclear. V was trimmed by 3 bases and J by 0 bases, leaving 9 bases between them. The CDR3 is 13 residues long. CDR1 DFQATT and CDR2 SNEGSKA come from the germline V gene (reference sequence). CDR3 DNA sequence: TGCAGTGCTAGGCTACTTAGCTCCTACGAGCAGTACTTC. The encoded protein is CSARLLSSYEQYF.

Note on this clonotype: This sequence may be a read error, since a much larger clone differs from it by one base. This rearrangement joins TRBV2 to TRBJ2-5, with 9 positions matching TRBD1. The CDR3 spans 12 residues. Germline CDR1 reads SNHLY; CDR2 reads FYNNEI. J lost 7 bases, V lost 6 bases, and 3 bases had no gene match. The CDR3: CASRDRGATQYF. CDR3 bases: TGTGCCAGCAGGGACAGGGGAGCGACCCAGTACTTC.

In its sample, this clonotype was seen many times. The V call is TRBV7-2, the J call TRBJ2-5; TRBD2 is a possible D gene (6 bases). This CDR3 has 14 residues. Deletions cut 3 bases from V and 3 bases from J, with 11 bases between. Germline-derived CDR1 and CDR2 are SGHTA and FQGNSA. Here the CDR3 DNA reads TGTGCCAGCAGCTTTAACCGGGGGAAAGAGACCCAGTACTTC. Encoded protein: CASSFNRGKETQYF.

The chain couples TRBV12-3 or TRBV12-4 to TRBJ2-5; TRBD1 might be the D (6 bases). The CDR3 runs 15 residues. Trimming cost V 0 bases and J 5 bases, with 13 bases left between them. As DNA, the CDR3 is TGTGCCAGCAGTTTAGCGATCCGAAGGGGGGAGACCCAGTACTTC. The encoded protein is CASSLAIRRGETQYF.

This clonotype was detected a few times. This sequence joins TRBV2 and TRBJ2-7; tentatively, D is TRBD1 or TRBD2 (5 bases each). The CDR3 is 13 residues long. Germline V gene lookup returns CDR1 SNHLY and CDR2 FYNNEI. Trimming cost V 7 bases and J 6 bases, with 16 bases left between them. CDR3 coding DNA: TGTGCCAGCACCGGGACGGGGAGAAGCGAGCAGTACTTC. Translation gives CASTGTGRSEQYF.